This T cell receptor beta chain was retrieved from a study of blood T cell repertoires in COVID-19. Study information: Specimens from acute and convalescent COVID-19 originated in the United States, Italy and Spain. T cells, B-cell-depleted T cells, or PBMCs supplied cDNA or gDNA.

In the source study's methods: The assay estimated nucleated cells by amplifying reference gene primers. The repertoire was sequenced with immunoSEQ multiplex PCR; TCRdb's copy has only in-frame clones and lacks some. V and J calls and clone size are copied from that table; D and trimming were computed from the DNA. Of some 260,000 clones in the sample, approximately 89% were seen once. Seattle cases were enrolled at active infection and followed longitudinally. The V and J ends lost 3 bases and 0 bases respectively, with 10 bases between them. Germline assignment: CDR1 KGHSH and CDR2 LQKENI. The CDR3 is 15 amino acids.

The V call is TRBV18, the J call TRBJ2-3; D may be TRBD1 (5 bases). The sequenced sample was peripheral blood. The TCR was taken from a woman aged 70-85 years with COVID-19, enrolled during active disease. The CDR3 nucleotides are TGTGCCAGCTCACCGGAGACAGTTAGCACAGATACGCAGTATTTT. Residues: CASSPETVSTDTQYF. The whole variable domain, filled in from reference TRBV18 and TRBJ2-3, reads NAGVMQNPRHLVRRRGQEARLRCSPMKGHSHVYWYRQLPEEGLKFMVYLQKENIIDESGMPKERFSAEFPKEGPSILRIQQVVRGDSAAYFCASSPETVSTDTQYFGPGTRLTVL.